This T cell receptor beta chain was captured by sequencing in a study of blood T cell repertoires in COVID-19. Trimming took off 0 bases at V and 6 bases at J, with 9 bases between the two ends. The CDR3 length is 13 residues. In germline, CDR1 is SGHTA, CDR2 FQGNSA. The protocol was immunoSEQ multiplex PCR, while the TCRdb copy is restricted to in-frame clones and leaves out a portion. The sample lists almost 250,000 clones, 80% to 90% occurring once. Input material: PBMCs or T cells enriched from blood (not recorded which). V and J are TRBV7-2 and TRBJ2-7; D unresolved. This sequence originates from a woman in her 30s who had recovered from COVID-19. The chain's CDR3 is CASSLAVGREQYF. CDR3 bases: TGTGCCAGCAGCTTAGCCGTTGGCCGCGAGCAGTACTTC.